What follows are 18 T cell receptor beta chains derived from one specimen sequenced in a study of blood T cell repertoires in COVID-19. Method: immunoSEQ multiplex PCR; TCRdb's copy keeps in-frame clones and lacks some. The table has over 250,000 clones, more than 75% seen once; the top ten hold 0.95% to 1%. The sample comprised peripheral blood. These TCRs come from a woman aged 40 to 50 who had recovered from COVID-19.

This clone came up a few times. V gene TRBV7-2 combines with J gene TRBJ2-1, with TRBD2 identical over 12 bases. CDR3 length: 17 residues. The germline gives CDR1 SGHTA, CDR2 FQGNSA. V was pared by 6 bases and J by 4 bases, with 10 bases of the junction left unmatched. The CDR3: CASRGLAGGPGYNEQFF. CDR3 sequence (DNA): TGTGCCAGCAGGGGGCTAGCGGGAGGGCCGGGTTACAATGAGCAGTTCTTC.

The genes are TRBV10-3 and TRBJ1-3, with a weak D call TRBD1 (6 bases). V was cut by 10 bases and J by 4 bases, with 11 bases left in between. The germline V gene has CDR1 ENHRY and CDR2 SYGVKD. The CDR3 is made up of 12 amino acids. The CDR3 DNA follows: TGTGCCAATGGGGGGGCCGGAAACACCATATATTTT. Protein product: CANGGAGNTIYF.

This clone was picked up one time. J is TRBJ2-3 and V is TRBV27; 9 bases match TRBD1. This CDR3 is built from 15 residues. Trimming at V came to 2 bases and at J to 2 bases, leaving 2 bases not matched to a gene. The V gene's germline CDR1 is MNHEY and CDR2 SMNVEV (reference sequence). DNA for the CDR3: TGTGCCAGCAGTTTAGGGACAGGGCCCACAGATACGCAGTATTTT. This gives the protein CASSLGTGPTDTQYF.

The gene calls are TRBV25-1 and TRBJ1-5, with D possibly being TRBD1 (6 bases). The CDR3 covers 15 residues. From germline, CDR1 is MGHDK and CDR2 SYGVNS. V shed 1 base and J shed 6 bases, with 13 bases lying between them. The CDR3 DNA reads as TGTGCCAGCAGTGAATTCAACAGGGTCGGTCAGCCCCAGCATTTT. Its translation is CASSEFNRVGQPQHF.

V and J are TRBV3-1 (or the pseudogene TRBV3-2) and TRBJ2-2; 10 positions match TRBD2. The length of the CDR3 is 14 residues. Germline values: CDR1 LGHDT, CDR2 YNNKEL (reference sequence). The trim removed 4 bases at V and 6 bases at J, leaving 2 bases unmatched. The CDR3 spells CASSPLAGAGELFF. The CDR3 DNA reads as TGTGCCAGCAGCCCCCTAGCGGGGGCCGGGGAGCTGTTTTTT.

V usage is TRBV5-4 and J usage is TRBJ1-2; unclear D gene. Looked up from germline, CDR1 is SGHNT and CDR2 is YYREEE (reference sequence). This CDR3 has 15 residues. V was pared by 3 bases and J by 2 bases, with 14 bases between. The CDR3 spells CASSSDNTPNYGYTF. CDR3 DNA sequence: TGTGCCAGCAGCTCCGATAATACTCCAAACTATGGCTACACCTTC.

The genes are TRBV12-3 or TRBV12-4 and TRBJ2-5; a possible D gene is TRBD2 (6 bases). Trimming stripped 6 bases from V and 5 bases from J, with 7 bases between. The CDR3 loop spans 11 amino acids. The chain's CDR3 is CASSGGETQYF. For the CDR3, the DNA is TGTGCCAGCAGCGGAGGGGAGACCCAGTACTTC.

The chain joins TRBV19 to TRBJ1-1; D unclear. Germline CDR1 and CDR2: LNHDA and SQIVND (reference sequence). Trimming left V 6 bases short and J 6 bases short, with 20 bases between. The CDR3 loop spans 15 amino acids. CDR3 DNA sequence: TGTGCCAGTAGCCCCACGGGGAACCGGGCCTCTGAAGCTTTCTTT. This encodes CASSPTGNRASEAFF.

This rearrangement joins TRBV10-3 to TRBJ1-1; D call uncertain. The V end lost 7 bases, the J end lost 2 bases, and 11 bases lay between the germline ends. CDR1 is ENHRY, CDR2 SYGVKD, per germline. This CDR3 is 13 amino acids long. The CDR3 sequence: CAITAAENTEAFF. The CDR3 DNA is TGTGCCATCACGGCGGCAGAAAACACTGAAGCTTTCTTT.

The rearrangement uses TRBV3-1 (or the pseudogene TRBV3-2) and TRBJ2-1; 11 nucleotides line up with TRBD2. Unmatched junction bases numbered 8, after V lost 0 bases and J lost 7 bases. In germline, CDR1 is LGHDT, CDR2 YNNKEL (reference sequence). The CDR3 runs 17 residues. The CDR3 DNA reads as TGTGCCAGCAGCCAAGAGGTCCTAGCGGGAGGCGGGAATGAGCAGTTCTTC. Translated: CASSQEVLAGGGNEQFF.

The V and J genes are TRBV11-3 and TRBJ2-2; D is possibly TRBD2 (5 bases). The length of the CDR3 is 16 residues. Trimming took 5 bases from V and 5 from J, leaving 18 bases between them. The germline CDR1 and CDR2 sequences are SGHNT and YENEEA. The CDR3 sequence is CASSPGMGEGTGELFF. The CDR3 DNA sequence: TGTGCCAGCAGCCCCGGGATGGGAGAGGGTACCGGGGAGCTGTTTTTT.

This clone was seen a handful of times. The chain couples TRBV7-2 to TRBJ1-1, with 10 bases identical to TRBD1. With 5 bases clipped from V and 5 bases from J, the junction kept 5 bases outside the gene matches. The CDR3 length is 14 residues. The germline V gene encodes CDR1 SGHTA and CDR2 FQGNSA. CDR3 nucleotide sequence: TGTGCCAGCAGCGGACAGGGGGTGTTAACTGAAGCTTTCTTT. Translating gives CASSGQGVLTEAFF.

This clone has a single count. DNA for the CDR3: TGTGCCAGTAGTATGGCCGGGACAGGGGTTGGGTATAGCAATCAGCCCCAGCATTTT. Its translation is CASSMAGTGVGYSNQPQHF. The genes are TRBV19 and TRBJ1-5; TRBD1 aligns across 10 bases. This CDR3 has 19 residues. V lost 3 bases to trimming and J lost 0 bases; unmatched junction nucleotides: 11. Per the germline V gene, CDR1 is LNHDA and CDR2 is SQIVND (reference sequence). The full variable domain, completed using reference TRBV19 and TRBJ1-5, is DGGITQSPKYLFRKEGQNVTLSCEQNLNHDAMYWYRQDPGQGLRLIYYSQIVNDFQKGDIAEGYSVSREKKESFPLTVTSAQKNPTAFYLCASSMAGTGVGYSNQPQHFGDGTRLSIL.

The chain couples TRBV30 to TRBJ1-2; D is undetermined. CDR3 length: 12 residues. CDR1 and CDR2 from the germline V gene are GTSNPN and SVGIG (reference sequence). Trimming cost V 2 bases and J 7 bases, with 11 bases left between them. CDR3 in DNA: TGTGCCTGGAGTCGGCGGGCCGGTGGCTACACCTTC. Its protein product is CAWSRRAGGYTF.

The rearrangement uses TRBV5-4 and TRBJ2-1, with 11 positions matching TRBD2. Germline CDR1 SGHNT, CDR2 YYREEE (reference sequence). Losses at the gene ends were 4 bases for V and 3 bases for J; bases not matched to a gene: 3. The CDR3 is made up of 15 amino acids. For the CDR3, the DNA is TGTGCCAGCAGCCCTACTAGCGGGGGCTACAATGAGCAGTTCTTC. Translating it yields CASSPTSGGYNEQFF. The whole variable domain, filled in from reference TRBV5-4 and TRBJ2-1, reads ETGVTQSPTHLIKTRGQQVTLRCSSQSGHNTVSWYQQALGQGPQFIFQYYREEENGRGNFPPRFSGLQFPNYSSELNVNALELDDSALYLCASSPTSGGYNEQFFGPGTRLTVL.

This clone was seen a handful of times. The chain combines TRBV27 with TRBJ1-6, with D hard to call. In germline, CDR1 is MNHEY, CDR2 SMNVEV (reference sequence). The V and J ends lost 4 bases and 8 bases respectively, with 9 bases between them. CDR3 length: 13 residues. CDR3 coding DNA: TGTGCCAGCAGTTATCGGGAGTATTCACCCCTCCACTTT. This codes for CASSYREYSPLHF.

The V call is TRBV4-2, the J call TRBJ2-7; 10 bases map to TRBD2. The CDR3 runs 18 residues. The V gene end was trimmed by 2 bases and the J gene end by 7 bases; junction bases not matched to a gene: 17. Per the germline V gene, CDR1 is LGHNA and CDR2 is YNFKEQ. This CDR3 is CASSQSPPLAGGGWEQYF. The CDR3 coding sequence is TGTGCCAGCAGCCAATCACCCCCCTTAGCGGGGGGTGGGTGGGAGCAGTACTTC.

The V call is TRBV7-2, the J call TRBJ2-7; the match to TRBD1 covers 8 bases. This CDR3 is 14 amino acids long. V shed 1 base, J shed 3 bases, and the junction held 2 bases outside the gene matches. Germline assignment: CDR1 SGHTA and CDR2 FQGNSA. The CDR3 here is CASSLGDRFYEQYF. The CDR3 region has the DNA TGTGCCAGCAGCTTAGGGGACAGGTTCTACGAGCAGTACTTC.